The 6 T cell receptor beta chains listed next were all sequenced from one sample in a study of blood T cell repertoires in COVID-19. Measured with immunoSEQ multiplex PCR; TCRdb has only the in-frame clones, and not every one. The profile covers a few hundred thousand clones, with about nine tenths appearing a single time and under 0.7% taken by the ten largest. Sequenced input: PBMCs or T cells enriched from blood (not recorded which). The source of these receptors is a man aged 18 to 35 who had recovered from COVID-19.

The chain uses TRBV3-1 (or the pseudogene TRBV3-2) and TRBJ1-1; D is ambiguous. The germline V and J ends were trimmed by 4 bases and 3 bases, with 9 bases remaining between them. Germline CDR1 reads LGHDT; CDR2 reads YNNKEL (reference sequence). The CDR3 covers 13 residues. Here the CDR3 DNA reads TGTGCCAGCAGCCGCAGACAAGACACTGAAGCTTTCTTT. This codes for CASSRRQDTEAFF.

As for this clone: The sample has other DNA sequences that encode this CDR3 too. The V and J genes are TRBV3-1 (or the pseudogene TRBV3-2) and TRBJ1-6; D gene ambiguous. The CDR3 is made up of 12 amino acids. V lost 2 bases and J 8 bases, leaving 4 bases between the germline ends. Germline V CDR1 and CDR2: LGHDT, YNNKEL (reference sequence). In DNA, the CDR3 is TGTGCCAGCAGCCAAAGAGATTCACCCCTCCACTTT. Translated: CASSQRDSPLHF.

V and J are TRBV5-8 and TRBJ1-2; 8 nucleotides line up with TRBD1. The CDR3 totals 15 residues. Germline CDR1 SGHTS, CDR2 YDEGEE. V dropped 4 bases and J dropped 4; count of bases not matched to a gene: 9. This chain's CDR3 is CASSQRRTGTYGYTF. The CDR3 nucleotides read TGTGCCAGCAGCCAACGTAGGACAGGGACCTATGGCTACACCTTC.

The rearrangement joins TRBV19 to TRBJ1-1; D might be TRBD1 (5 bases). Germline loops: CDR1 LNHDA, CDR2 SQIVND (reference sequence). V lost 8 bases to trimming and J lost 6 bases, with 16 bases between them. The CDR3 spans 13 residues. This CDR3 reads CASELQESAEAFF. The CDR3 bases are TGTGCCAGTGAACTACAGGAATCAGCTGAAGCTTTCTTT. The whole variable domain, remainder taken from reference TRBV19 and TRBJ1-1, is DGGITQSPKYLFRKEGQNVTLSCEQNLNHDAMYWYRQDPGQGLRLIYYSQIVNDFQKGDIAEGYSVSREKKESFPLTVTSAQKNPTAFYLCASELQESAEAFFGQGTRLTVV.

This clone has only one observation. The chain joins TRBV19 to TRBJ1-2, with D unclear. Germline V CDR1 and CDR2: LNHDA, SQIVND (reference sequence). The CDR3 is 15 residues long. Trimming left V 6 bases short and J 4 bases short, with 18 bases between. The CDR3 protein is CASSTPSGGGYGYTF. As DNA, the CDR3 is TGTGCCAGTAGCACCCCTTCTGGAGGCGGCTATGGCTACACCTTC.

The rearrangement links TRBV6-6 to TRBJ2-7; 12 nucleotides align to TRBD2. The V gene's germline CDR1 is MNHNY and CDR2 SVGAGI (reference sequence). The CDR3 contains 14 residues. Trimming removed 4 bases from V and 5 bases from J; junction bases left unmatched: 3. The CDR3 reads CASSLTSGRHEQYF. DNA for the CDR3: TGTGCCAGCAGTTTGACTAGCGGGAGACACGAGCAGTACTTC.